One sample yielded the 23 T cell receptor beta chains listed below, sequenced in a study of blood T cell repertoires in COVID-19. The assay was immunoSEQ multiplex PCR, and TCRdb's table has in-frame clones only and misses some. The sample has about 370,000 clones, approximately 89% seen once; the top ten hold over 0.7%. Sequencing was done on a sample of PBMCs or T cells enriched from blood (not recorded which). The receptors here all came from a woman aged 40 to 50 who had been exposed to COVID-19.

V usage is TRBV30 and J usage is TRBJ1-1; D is unclear. Germline V gene lookup returns CDR1 GTSNPN and CDR2 SVGIG (reference sequence). V shed 0 bases and J shed 1 base, with 6 bases lying between them. The CDR3 has 13 amino acids. The CDR3: CAWSVAPNTEAFF. CDR3 DNA: TGTGCCTGGAGTGTAGCCCCGAACACTGAAGCTTTCTTT.

The chain joins TRBV6-1 to TRBJ2-7, with 11 nucleotides matching TRBD1. Germline trimming cut 3 bases from V and 5 bases from J; bases unmatched to any gene: 3. This CDR3 is 14 amino acids long. CDR1 and CDR2 (germline): MNHNS, SASEGT. The CDR3 loop reads CASSDRTGGDEQYF. In nucleotides, the CDR3 is TGTGCCAGCAGTGATAGGACAGGGGGCGACGAGCAGTACTTC.

This clone was detected a few times. The chain uses TRBV19 and TRBJ2-1; 11 bases are a match to TRBD2. The V segment lost 3 bases and the J segment 4 bases; nucleotides outside the gene matches: 11. Germline lookup yields CDR1 LNHDA and CDR2 SQIVND (reference sequence). The CDR3 covers 18 residues. The chain's CDR3 is CASSMGSGRAVLYNEQFF. DNA for the CDR3: TGTGCCAGTAGTATGGGTAGCGGGAGGGCCGTATTATACAATGAGCAGTTCTTC.

The V gene is TRBV7-3, the J gene TRBJ1-3; 8 bases agree with TRBD1. CDR3 size: 15 residues. Trimming took 2 bases from V and 4 from J; bases not matched to a gene: 4. Looked up from germline, CDR1 is SGHTA and CDR2 is FQGTGA. The CDR3 bases are TGTGCCAGCAGCTTATCAGGGGGCTACGGAAACACCATATATTTT. Protein: CASSLSGGYGNTIYF.

This sequence joins TRBV7-2 and TRBJ1-2; TRBD1 matches 12 bases. The CDR3 is made up of 15 amino acids. Losses at the gene ends were 5 bases for V and 6 bases for J; bases not matched to a gene: 7. Germline CDR1 SGHTA, CDR2 FQGNSA. The CDR3 loop reads CASSTSGTGGDGYTF. The CDR3 DNA is TGTGCCAGCAGCACCTCCGGGACAGGGGGCGATGGCTACACCTTC. Using reference TRBV7-2 and TRBJ1-2 for the parts outside the CDR3, the full variable domain is GAGVSQSPSNKVTEKGKDVELRCDPISGHTALYWYRQSLGQGLEFLIYFQGNSAPDKSGLPSDRFSAERTGGSVSTLTIQRTQQEDSAVYLCASSTSGTGGDGYTFGSGTRLTVV.

This chain links TRBV12-3 or TRBV12-4 with TRBJ1-2; no firm D call. V lost 2 bases and J 0 bases, leaving 4 bases between the germline ends. The CDR3 is made up of 13 amino acids. Here the CDR3 DNA reads TGTGCCAGCAGTTTAAGAGCTAACTATGGCTACACCTTC. It encodes CASSLRANYGYTF.

The chain couples TRBV18 to TRBJ1-1; 7 bases match TRBD1. In germline, CDR1 is KGHSH, CDR2 LQKENI. The CDR3 loop spans 15 amino acids. V trimming: 3 bases; J trimming: 3 bases; junction bases outside the gene matches: 7. CDR3: CASSPPDREDTEAFF. The CDR3 bases are TGTGCCAGCTCACCTCCCGACAGGGAGGACACTGAAGCTTTCTTT.

V usage is TRBV7-6 and J usage is TRBJ1-2, with 8 bases matching TRBD1. This CDR3 is 16 amino acids long. The germline V gene encodes CDR1 SGHVS and CDR2 FNYEAQ. The ends lost 0 bases at V and 7 bases at J; junction bases unmatched: 10. The CDR3 coding sequence is TGTGCCAGCAGCTTAGCGACAGGGACAGGAAGCCTTGGCTACACCTTC. It specifies CASSLATGTGSLGYTF.

The chain links TRBV19 to TRBJ2-7, with TRBD2 as a possible D gene (6 bases). The CDR3 totals 15 residues. The V end was cut by 5 bases, the J end by 5 bases, with 19 bases between. Germline CDR1 and CDR2: LNHDA and SQIVND (reference sequence). CDR3 bases: TGTGCCAGTAGTCCAGCCGGGACTGGAACACACGAGCAGTACTTC. Translating gives CASSPAGTGTHEQYF.

The rearrangement joins TRBV27 to TRBJ2-1; 8 positions agree with TRBD2. CDR3 size: 14 residues. The V gene's germline CDR1 is MNHEY and CDR2 SMNVEV (reference sequence). J lost 5 bases, V lost 5 bases, and 5 bases had no gene match. The DNA of the CDR3 is TGTGCCAGCAGTCTGGGACTAGACCACAATGAGCAGTTCTTC. This gives the protein CASSLGLDHNEQFF.

V usage is TRBV15 and J usage is TRBJ2-5, with 9 nucleotides matching TRBD2. Germline assignment: CDR1 LNHNV and CDR2 YYDKDF (reference sequence). Unmatched junction bases numbered 10, after V lost 0 bases and J lost 5 bases. The CDR3 is made up of 17 amino acids. CDR3 bases: TGTGCCACCAGCAGAGACGTGGCGGGAGGGCCTAGGGAGACCCAGTACTTC. Its protein is CATSRDVAGGPRETQYF.

This chain joins TRBV24-1 and TRBJ2-3, with D possibly being TRBD1 (5 bases). Germline-derived CDR1 and CDR2 are KGHDR and SFDVKD. The CDR3 is made up of 14 amino acids. V shed 9 bases and J shed 4 bases, with 16 bases lying between them. In DNA form, the CDR3 reads TGTGCCACCCGACAGTCTCAAGGGGCAGATACGCAGTATTTT. Its protein is CATRQSQGADTQYF.

The J gene is TRBJ2-7, the V gene TRBV2; D is uncertain. This CDR3 is built from 11 residues. Germline V lookup: CDR1 SNHLY, CDR2 FYNNEI. V gave up 10 bases and J gave up 2 bases, with 9 bases separating them. The CDR3 region is CATALTYEQYF. The CDR3 DNA reads as TGTGCCACCGCACTGACCTACGAGCAGTACTTC.

V gene TRBV29-1 combines with J gene TRBJ2-7; 11 nucleotides line up with TRBD2. Looked up from germline, CDR1 is SQVTM and CDR2 is ANQGSEA. V shed 4 bases, J shed 1 base, and the junction held 3 bases outside the gene matches. This CDR3 has 14 amino acids. The DNA of the CDR3 is TGCAGCGTTGCACTAGCGGGGGAATCCTACGAGCAGTACTTC. It codes for CSVALAGESYEQYF.

The rearrangement uses TRBV2 and TRBJ2-2; D is possibly TRBD1 (6 bases). The CDR3 extends over 15 amino acids. Trimming removed 10 bases from V and 2 bases from J, with 17 bases in between. CDR1 and CDR2 (germline): SNHLY, FYNNEI. The CDR3 sequence: CATKRGNSNTGELFF. The CDR3 DNA follows: TGTGCCACCAAGAGGGGGAATTCCAACACCGGGGAGCTGTTTTTT.

This chain joins TRBV3-1 (or the pseudogene TRBV3-2) and TRBJ1-2; perhaps TRBD1 as D (6 bases). V was trimmed by 1 base and J by 12 bases, leaving 15 bases between them. Germline assignment: CDR1 LGHDT and CDR2 YNNKEL (reference sequence). The CDR3 has 13 amino acids. Here the CDR3 DNA reads TGTGCCAGCAGCCAAGCACAGGGTAAGGTAGACACCTTC. Translating gives CASSQAQGKVDTF.

The chain employs TRBV10-3 and TRBJ1-4; D is ambiguous. The CDR3 loop spans 13 amino acids. With 3 bases removed from V and 4 bases from J, the gap between germline ends came to 6 bases. The germline gives CDR1 ENHRY, CDR2 SYGVKD. CDR3 bases: TGTGCCATCAGTGAATCAGTTAATGAAAAACTGTTTTTT. Translation: CAISESVNEKLFF.

V is TRBV12-2 and J is TRBJ1-6; the table calls TRBD1, which could not be checked here. TRBV12-2 is a pseudogene. The CDR3 loop spans 17 amino acids. CDR3 sequence reads: CASRLGAREANNSPLHF. CDR3 bases: TGTGCAAGTCGCTTAGGGGCCAGGGAAGCTAACAATTCACCCCTCCACTTT.

The gene calls are TRBV19 and TRBJ1-1, with 7 positions matching TRBD1. Germline loops: CDR1 LNHDA, CDR2 SQIVND (reference sequence). This CDR3 spans 12 amino acids. V lost 10 bases and J lost 7; bases outside the gene matches: 9. The CDR3: CATSGTENEAFF. CDR3 in DNA: TGTGCCACCTCAGGGACAGAGAATGAAGCTTTCTTT.

V usage is TRBV30 and J usage is TRBJ1-2, with D perhaps TRBD1 (5 bases). The germline V gene has CDR1 GTSNPN and CDR2 SVGIG (reference sequence). Trimming took off 3 bases at V and 4 bases at J, with 12 bases between the two ends. The CDR3 has 13 amino acids. The CDR3 DNA sequence: TGTGCCTGGAGAGTCCAGGGAACCTATGGCTACACCTTC. Its protein is CAWRVQGTYGYTF.

V usage is TRBV7-2 and J usage is TRBJ1-2; TRBD1 aligns across 7 bases. The CDR3 sequence is 11 residues long. V gave up 7 bases and J gave up 7 bases; unmatched junction bases: 3. The germline CDR1 and CDR2 sequences are SGHTA and FQGNSA. CDR3 nucleotides: TGTGCCAGCAACAACAGGGGTGGCTACACCTTC. As protein: CASNNRGGYTF.

This chain uses TRBV29-1 with TRBJ1-1, with a tentative D call TRBD1 (5 bases). The ends were cut back, 1 base at V and 3 bases at J, with 15 bases in the middle. The CDR3 loop spans 15 amino acids. From germline, CDR1 is SQVTM and CDR2 ANQGSEA. The CDR3 DNA is TGCAGCGTTGAAGGTAAGTCAGGGTGGGACACTGAAGCTTTCTTT. Its protein is CSVEGKSGWDTEAFF.

Of note for this clone: Other DNA sequences within the sample encode an identical CDR3. The chain couples TRBV5-1 to TRBJ1-5; 7 nucleotides line up with TRBD1. V shed 0 bases, J shed 0 bases, and the junction held 0 bases outside the gene matches. The CDR3 loop spans 15 amino acids. The germline CDR1 and CDR2 sequences are SGHRS and YFSETQ. In DNA, the CDR3 is TGCGCCAGCAGCTTGGGGGACAGTAGCAATCAGCCCCAGCATTTT. Translating gives CASSLGDSSNQPQHF.